This T cell receptor (beta chain) was sequenced during a study of blood T cell repertoires in COVID-19. Study background: COVID-19 samples collected from the United States, Italy and Spain covered acute and convalescent phases.

Participant age was roughly 18 to 90 years, and participants resided in about two dozen US areas. CDR1 and CDR2 from the germline V gene are SNHLY and FYNNEI. The J segment lost 6 bases and the V segment lost 8 bases, leaving 7 bases of the junction unmatched. The CDR3 loop spans 14 amino acids. The protocol was immunoSEQ multiplex PCR, while the TCRdb copy is restricted to in-frame clones and leaves out a portion. The sample includes hundreds of thousands of clones, more than 75% of them seen just once. The chain links TRBV2 to TRBJ1-5; 10 nucleotides match TRBD1. The sequence was collected from a woman aged 40 to 50 with acute COVID-19. The sequenced sample consisted of PBMCs or T cells enriched from blood (not recorded which). CDR3 DNA: TGTGCCAGCGGAGGACAGGGGGATGGTCAGCCCCAGCATTTT. Protein: CASGGQGDGQPQHF.